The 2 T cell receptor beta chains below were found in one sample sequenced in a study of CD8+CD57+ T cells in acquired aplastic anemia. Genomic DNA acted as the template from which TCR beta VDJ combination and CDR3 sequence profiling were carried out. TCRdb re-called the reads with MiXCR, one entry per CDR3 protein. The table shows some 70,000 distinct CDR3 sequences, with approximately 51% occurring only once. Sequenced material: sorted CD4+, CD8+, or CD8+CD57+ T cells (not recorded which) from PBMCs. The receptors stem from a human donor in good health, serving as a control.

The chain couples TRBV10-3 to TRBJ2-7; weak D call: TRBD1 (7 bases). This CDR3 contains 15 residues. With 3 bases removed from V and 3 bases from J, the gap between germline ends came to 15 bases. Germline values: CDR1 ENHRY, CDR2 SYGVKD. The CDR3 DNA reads TGTGCCATCAGTGATGGATCAGGGGGGTTCTACGAGCAGTACTTC. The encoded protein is CAISDGSGGFYEQYF.

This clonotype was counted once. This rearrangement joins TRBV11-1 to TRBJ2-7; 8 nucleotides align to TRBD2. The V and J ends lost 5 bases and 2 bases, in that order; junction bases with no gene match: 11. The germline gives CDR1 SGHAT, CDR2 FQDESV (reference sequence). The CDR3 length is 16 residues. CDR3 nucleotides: TGTGCCAGCAGCGAATTTACCGGGACTAGACCCTACGAGCAGTACTTC. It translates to CASSEFTGTRPYEQYF.